Given below is one T cell receptor beta chain in context. The target antigen is unknown. V lost 3 bases and J lost 3, with 5 bases in between. Germline CDR1 SEHNR, CDR2 FQNEAQ (reference sequence). The CDR3 is made up of 12 amino acids. As for treatment: roughly 19 received Ad26.COV2.S at low or high dose, single or two shots; roughly five received placebo; per-sample allocation not given. Samples were taken on day 63 after the first vaccine or placebo injection. Data came from immunoSEQ multiplex PCR; TCRdb stores just in-frame clones and leaves some out. The top ten hold 3.4% of the sample, which has hundreds of thousands of clones, about nine tenths seen once. This record comes from a study of Ad26.COV2.S vaccination and SARS-CoV-2 variants. Across the whole study: Enrolled in COV1001, the donor was in the Ad26.COV2.S trial arm, which received the vaccine. Intramuscular Ad26.COV2.S at 5x10^10 or 1x10^11 viral particles. Study outcomes and limitations: Similar non-spike TCR breadth was seen in vaccine and placebo recipients. The TCR-based breadth and depth measures might underestimate overall T cell responses.

The sequence was obtained from a person aged 18 to 65 who received the Ad26.COV2.S COVID-19 vaccine or a placebo. The sequenced sample was peripheral blood, obtained in a trial of Ad26.COV2.S vaccine versus placebo. The chain couples TRBV7-9 to TRBJ1-1; no clear D. As DNA, the CDR3 is TGTGCCAGCAGCTTGCAAGACACTGAAGCTTTCTTT. Amino acids: CASSLQDTEAFF.